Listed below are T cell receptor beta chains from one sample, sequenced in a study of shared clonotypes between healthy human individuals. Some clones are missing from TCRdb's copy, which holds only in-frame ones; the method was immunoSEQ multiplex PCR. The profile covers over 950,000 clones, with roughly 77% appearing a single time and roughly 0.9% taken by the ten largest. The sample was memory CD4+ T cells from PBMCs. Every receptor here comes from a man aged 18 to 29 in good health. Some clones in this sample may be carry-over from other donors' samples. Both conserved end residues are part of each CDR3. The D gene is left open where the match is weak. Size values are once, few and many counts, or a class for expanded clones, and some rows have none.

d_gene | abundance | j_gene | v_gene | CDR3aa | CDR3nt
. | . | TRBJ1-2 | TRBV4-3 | CASSQALLANYGYTF | TGCGCCAGCAGCCAAGCGCTGTTAGCTAACTATGGCTACACCTTC
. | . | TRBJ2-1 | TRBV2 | CASSEDGLVEQFF | TGTGCCAGCAGTGAAGACGGACTGGTCGAGCAGTTCTTC
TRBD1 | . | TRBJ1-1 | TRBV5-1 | CASSRTTGTGGTEAFF | TGCGCCAGCTCCCGAACTACCGGGACAGGGGGGACTGAAGCTTTCTTT
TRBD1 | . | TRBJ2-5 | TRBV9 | CASSVRDRTRETQYF | TGTGCCAGCAGCGTCCGGGACAGGACCAGGGAGACCCAGTACTTC
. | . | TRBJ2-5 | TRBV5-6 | CASSLFIQETQYF | TGTGCCAGCAGCTTGTTTATACAAGAGACCCAGTACTTC
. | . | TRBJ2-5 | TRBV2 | CAGSPRIQETQYF | TGTGCCGGCTCCCCGCGGATTCAAGAGACCCAGTACTTC
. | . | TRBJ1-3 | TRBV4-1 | CASSQGGWDPSGNTIYF | TGCGCCAGCAGCCAAGGGGGGTGGGATCCCTCTGGAAACACCATATATTTT
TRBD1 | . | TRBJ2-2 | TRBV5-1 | CASSTIGQGASTGELFF | TGCGCCAGCAGCACCATAGGACAGGGGGCTAGCACCGGGGAGCTGTTTTTT
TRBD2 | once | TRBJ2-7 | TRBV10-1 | CASSESELAGGPRYEQYF | TGCGCCAGCAGTGAGTCAGAACTAGCGGGAGGGCCTCGGTACGAGCAGTACTTC
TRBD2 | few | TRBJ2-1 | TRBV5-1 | CASSSSGANNEQFF | TGCGCCAGCAGCTCTAGCGGAGCCAACAATGAGCAGTTCTTC
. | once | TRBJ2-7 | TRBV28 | CASMKWSAGSYEQYF | TGTGCCAGTATGAAATGGAGCGCCGGCTCCTACGAGCAGTACTTC
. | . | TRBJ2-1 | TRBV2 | CASSLGKGGHEQFF | TGTGCCAGCAGTTTGGGGAAGGGGGGCCATGAGCAGTTCTTC
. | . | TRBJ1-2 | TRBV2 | CASSVRQKNYGYTF | TGTGCCAGCAGTGTGAGACAGAAGAACTATGGCTACACCTTC
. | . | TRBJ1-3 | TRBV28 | CASSSGAEGNTIYF | TGTGCCAGCAGTTCCGGGGCGGAGGGAAACACCATATATTTT
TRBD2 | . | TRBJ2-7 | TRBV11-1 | CASSRGTSGTYEQYF | TGTGCCAGCAGCAGAGGGACTAGCGGGACCTACGAGCAGTACTTC
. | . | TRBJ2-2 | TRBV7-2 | CASSLAGTRELFF | TGTGCCAGCAGCTTAGCTGGGACAAGGGAGCTGTTTTTT
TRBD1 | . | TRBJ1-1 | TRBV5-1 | CASTFQGADTEAFF | TGCGCCAGCACCTTCCAGGGGGCGGACACTGAAGCTTTCTTT
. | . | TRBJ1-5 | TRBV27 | CASSLGTGNQPQHF | TGTGCCAGCAGTCTCGGAACCGGCAATCAGCCCCAGCATTTT
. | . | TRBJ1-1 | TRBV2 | CASSLDRNTEAFF | TGTGCCAGTTCCTTAGACAGGAACACTGAAGCTTTCTTT
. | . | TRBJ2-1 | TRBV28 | CASARAGTRNEQFF | TGTGCCAGCGCCAGGGCCGGGACAAGGAATGAGCAGTTCTTC
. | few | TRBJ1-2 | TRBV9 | CASSVGQGDGGYTF | TGTGCCAGCAGCGTAGGGCAGGGAGACGGTGGCTACACCTTC
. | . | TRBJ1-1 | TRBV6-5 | CASSSRIEAFF | TGTGCCAGCAGTTCACGGATTGAAGCTTTCTTT
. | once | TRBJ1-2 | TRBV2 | CASSGSNYGYTF | TGTGCCAGCAGCGGCAGTAACTATGGCTACACCTTC
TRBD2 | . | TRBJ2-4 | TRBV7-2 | CASSLDSGGTGNIQYF | TGTGCCAGCAGCTTGGACTCCGGGGGGACGGGAAACATTCAGTACTTC
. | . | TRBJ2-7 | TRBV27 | CASSLFFGTDYEQYF | TGTGCCAGCAGTTTATTCTTCGGGACGGACTACGAGCAGTACTTC
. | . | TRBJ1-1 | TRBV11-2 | CASSLGGAGTEAFF | TGTGCCAGCAGCTTGGGGGGCGCGGGGACTGAAGCTTTCTTT
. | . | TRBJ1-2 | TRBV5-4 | CASRLTGFGSYTF | TGTGCCAGCCGACTAACAGGGTTCGGGAGCTACACCTTC
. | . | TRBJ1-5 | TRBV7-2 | CASSLERGERPQHF | TGTGCCAGCAGCTTAGAGAGGGGGGAGCGACCCCAGCATTTT
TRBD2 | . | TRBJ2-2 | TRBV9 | CASSVASGYTGELFF | TGTGCCAGCAGCGTAGCTAGCGGATACACCGGGGAGCTGTTTTTT
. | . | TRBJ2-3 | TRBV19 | CASRIRAGGTDTQYF | TGTGCCAGCAGGATTAGGGCTGGTGGGACAGATACGCAGTATTTT
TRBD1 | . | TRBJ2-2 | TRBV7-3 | CASSPGGARTGELFF | TGTGCCAGCAGCCCAGGGGGCGCTAGGACCGGGGAGCTGTTTTTT
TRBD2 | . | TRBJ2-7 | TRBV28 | CASSETSGRGYEQYF | TGTGCCAGCAGCGAGACTAGCGGGAGGGGATACGAGCAGTACTTC
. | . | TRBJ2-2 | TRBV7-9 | CASSSLTPTRILGELFF | TGTGCCAGCAGCTCCCTGACGCCCACAAGAATCCTCGGGGAGCTGTTTTTT
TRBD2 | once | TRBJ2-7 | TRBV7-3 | CASSYSSGTYEQYF | TGTGCCAGCAGCTACTCTAGCGGTACCTACGAGCAGTACTTC
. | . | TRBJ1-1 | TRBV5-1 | CASSPAAGAELMNTEAFF | TGCGCCAGCAGCCCGGCGGCGGGGGCGGAACTAATGAACACTGAAGCTTTCTTT
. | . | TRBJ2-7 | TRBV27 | CASSEHGAYEQYF | TGTGCCAGCAGCGAACATGGGGCCTACGAGCAGTACTTC
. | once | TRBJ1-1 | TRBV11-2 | CASSPFRRTEAFF | TGTGCCAGCAGCCCGTTCCGGCGCACTGAAGCTTTCTTT
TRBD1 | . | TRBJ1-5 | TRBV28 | CASRDRDRLSGPQHF | TGTGCCAGCAGAGATCGGGACAGACTCTCAGGGCCCCAGCATTTT
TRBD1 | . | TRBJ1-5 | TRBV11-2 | CASSQGAGSNQPQHF | TGTGCCAGCAGCCAGGGGGCTGGGAGCAATCAGCCCCAGCATTTT
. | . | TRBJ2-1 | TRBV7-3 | CASSLGTYNEQFF | TGTGCCAGCAGCTTAGGCACTTACAATGAGCAGTTCTTC
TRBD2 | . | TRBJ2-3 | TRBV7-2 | CASSFRGAQYF | TGTGCCAGCAGCTTCCGGGGGGCGCAGTATTTT
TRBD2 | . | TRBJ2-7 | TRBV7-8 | CASSFKAGRLSYEQYF | TGTGCCAGCAGCTTTAAAGCGGGACGGTTATCCTACGAGCAGTACTTC